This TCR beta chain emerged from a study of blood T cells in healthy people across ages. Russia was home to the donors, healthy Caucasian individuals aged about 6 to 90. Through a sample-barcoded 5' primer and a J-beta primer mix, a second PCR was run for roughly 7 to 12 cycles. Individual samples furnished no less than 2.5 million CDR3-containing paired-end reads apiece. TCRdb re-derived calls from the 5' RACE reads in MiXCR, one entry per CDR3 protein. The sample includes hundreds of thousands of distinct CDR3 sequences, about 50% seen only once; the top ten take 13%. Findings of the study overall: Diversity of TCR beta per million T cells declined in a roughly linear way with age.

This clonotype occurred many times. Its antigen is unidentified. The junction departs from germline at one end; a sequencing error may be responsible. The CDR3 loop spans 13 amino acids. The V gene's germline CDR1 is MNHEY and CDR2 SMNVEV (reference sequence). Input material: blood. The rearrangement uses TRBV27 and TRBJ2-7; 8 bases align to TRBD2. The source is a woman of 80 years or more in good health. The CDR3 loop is CASSLSGSYEQYF. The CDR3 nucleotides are TGCGCCAGCAGCTTAAGCGGGAGTTACGAGCAGTACTTC.